This entry lists 13 T cell receptor beta chains sequenced from one sample in a study of blood T cell repertoires in COVID-19. Measured with immunoSEQ multiplex PCR; TCRdb has only the in-frame clones, and not every one. The repertoire has about 160,000 clones, roughly 80% of them found once; the top ten carry roughly 8.4%. Sequenced input: peripheral blood. The receptors were sampled from a man in his 60s with acute or convalescent COVID-19.

The gene calls are TRBV6-6 and TRBJ1-2, with 7 positions matching TRBD1. Germline V CDR1 and CDR2: MNHNY, SVGAGI (reference sequence). The CDR3 extends over 16 amino acids. With 4 bases clipped from V and 4 bases from J, the junction kept 12 bases outside the gene matches. CDR3 in amino acids: CASSSRPGQRSYGYTF. The CDR3 DNA is TGTGCCAGCAGTTCAAGGCCGGGACAGCGCTCCTATGGCTACACCTTC.

With respect to this clone: The sample contains more than one DNA sequence encoding this CDR3. The rearrangement uses TRBV2 and TRBJ2-7; D not certain. The ends were cut back, 4 bases at V and 4 bases at J, with 2 bases in the middle. The CDR3 is made up of 10 amino acids. Germline-derived CDR1 and CDR2 are SNHLY and FYNNEI. CDR3 nucleotide sequence: TGTGCCAGCAGTGTATACGAGCAGTACTTC. Translated, it gives CASSVYEQYF. Filled out from reference TRBV2 and TRBJ2-7, the complete variable domain reads EPEVTQTPSHQVTQMGQEVILRCVPISNHLYFYWYRQILGQKVEFLVSFYNNEISEKSEIFDDQFSVERPDGSNFTLKIRSTKLEDSAMYFCASSVYEQYFGPGTRLTVT.

The chain couples TRBV19 to TRBJ1-1; D perhaps matches TRBD1 (6 bases). The CDR3 spans 14 residues. CDR1 and CDR2 (germline): LNHDA, SQIVND (reference sequence). The ends were cut back, 7 bases at V and 2 bases at J, with 14 bases in the middle. The CDR3 protein is CASTDRQVNTEAFF. DNA for the CDR3: TGTGCCAGTACCGATCGACAGGTCAACACTGAAGCTTTCTTT.

The V call is TRBV5-4, the J call TRBJ2-4, with D perhaps matching TRBD1 (6 bases). This CDR3 comprises 13 residues. The germline V gene has CDR1 SGHNT and CDR2 YYREEE (reference sequence). The germline V and J ends were trimmed by 0 bases and 7 bases, with 8 bases remaining between them. CDR3: CASSLDRVNIQYF. In nucleotides, the CDR3 is TGTGCCAGCAGCTTGGACAGGGTTAACATTCAGTACTTC.

The gene calls are TRBV25-1 and TRBJ1-6; D may be TRBD1 (6 bases). Trimming cost V 0 bases and J 10 bases, with 10 bases left between them. The germline V gene encodes CDR1 MGHDK and CDR2 SYGVNS. The CDR3 runs to 14 residues. CDR3 sequence reads: CASSEYPQGSPLHF. The DNA for the CDR3 is TGTGCCAGCAGTGAATATCCCCAGGGGTCACCCCTCCACTTT.

The chain is built from TRBV18 and TRBJ1-1, with TRBD1 matching over 11 bases. With 6 bases clipped from V and 3 bases from J, the junction kept 6 bases outside the gene matches. This CDR3 comprises 15 residues. Germline-derived CDR1 and CDR2 are KGHSH and LQKENI. The CDR3 loop is CASSRGTGGDTEAFF. DNA of the CDR3: TGTGCCAGCTCCCGGGGGACAGGGGGTGACACTGAAGCTTTCTTT.

The chain is built from TRBV5-5 and TRBJ2-1; perhaps TRBD1 as D (6 bases). The CDR3 has 14 amino acids. V was cut by 7 bases and J by 4 bases, with 15 bases left in between. Germline loops: CDR1 SGHKS, CDR2 YYEKEE (reference sequence). Written as DNA, the CDR3 is TGTGCCAGCTCCGGGACACTTACTTACAATGAGCAGTTCTTC. Translating it yields CASSGTLTYNEQFF.

The chain joins TRBV6-5 to TRBJ1-6; the match to TRBD1 covers 8 bases. The CDR3 is 14 residues long. The germline V gene has CDR1 MNHEY and CDR2 SVGAGI. V lost 7 bases to trimming and J lost 4 bases; unmatched junction nucleotides: 3. The CDR3 DNA sequence: TGTGCCAGCAAAGACAGGGGTTATAATTCACCCCTCCACTTT. It specifies CASKDRGYNSPLHF.

A few counts support this clone. The CDR3: CASSLFRTGLYGYTF. The CDR3 DNA reads TGTGCCAGCAGCCTATTTAGGACAGGACTTTATGGCTACACCTTC. The chain combines TRBV7-9 with TRBJ1-2; 7 nucleotides line up with TRBD1. With 5 bases clipped from V and 5 bases from J, the junction kept 11 bases outside the gene matches. CDR1 and CDR2 (germline): SEHNR, FQNEAQ (reference sequence). The CDR3 sequence is 15 residues long.

The genes are TRBV30 and TRBJ2-1; TRBD2 matches 11 bases. Germline-derived CDR1 and CDR2 are GTSNPN and SVGIG (reference sequence). V lost 0 bases and J lost 9; bases outside the gene matches: 10. The length of the CDR3 is 16 residues. The chain's CDR3 is CAWSVPVSGGGREQFF. CDR3 bases: TGTGCCTGGAGTGTACCGGTTAGCGGGGGGGGTCGTGAGCAGTTCTTC.

CDR3 residues: CASSKGGVEQYF. As DNA, the CDR3 is TGTGCCAGTAGTAAAGGGGGCGTCGAGCAGTACTTC. The genes are TRBV19 and TRBJ2-7, with 7 bases identical to TRBD1. With 4 bases clipped from V and 6 bases from J, the junction kept 3 bases outside the gene matches. CDR1 is LNHDA, CDR2 SQIVND, per germline (reference sequence). The CDR3 runs to 12 residues.

The chain combines TRBV7-3 with TRBJ2-5; 11 bases agree with TRBD2. CDR3 length equals 15 residues. Germline V gene lookup returns CDR1 SGHTA and CDR2 FQGTGA. V shed 5 bases and J 4 bases; nucleotides not matched to a gene: 6. The CDR3 spells CASSNSGGAGETQYF. Written as DNA, the CDR3 is TGTGCCAGCAGCAATAGCGGGGGGGCCGGAGAGACCCAGTACTTC.

This rearrangement joins TRBV9 to TRBJ1-4; 8 bases match TRBD1. Germline assignment: CDR1 SGDLS and CDR2 YYNGEE. The CDR3 is 13 amino acids. The trim removed 4 bases at V and 12 bases at J, leaving 8 bases unmatched. The chain's CDR3 is CASSTSTGEELFF. The CDR3 DNA is TGTGCCAGCAGCACCTCGACAGGGGAGGAACTGTTTTTT.